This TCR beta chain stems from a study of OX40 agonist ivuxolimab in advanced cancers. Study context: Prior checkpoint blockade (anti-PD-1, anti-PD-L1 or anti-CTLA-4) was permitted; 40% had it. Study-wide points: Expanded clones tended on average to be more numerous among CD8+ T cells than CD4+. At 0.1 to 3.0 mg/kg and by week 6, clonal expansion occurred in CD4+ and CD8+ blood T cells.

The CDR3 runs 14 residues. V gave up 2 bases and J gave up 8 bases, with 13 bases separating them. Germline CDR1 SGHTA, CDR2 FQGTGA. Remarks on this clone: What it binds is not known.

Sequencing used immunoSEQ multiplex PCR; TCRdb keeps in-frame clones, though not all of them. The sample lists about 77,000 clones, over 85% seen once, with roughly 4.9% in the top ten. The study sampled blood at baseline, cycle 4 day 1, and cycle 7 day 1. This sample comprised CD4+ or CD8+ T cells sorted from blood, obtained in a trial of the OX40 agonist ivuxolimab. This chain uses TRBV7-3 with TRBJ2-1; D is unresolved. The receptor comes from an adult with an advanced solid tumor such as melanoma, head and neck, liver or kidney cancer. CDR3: CASSLGLAFDEQFF. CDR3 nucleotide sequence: TGTGCCAGCAGCTTAGGGCTCGCTTTCGATGAGCAGTTCTTC.